This T cell receptor (beta chain) was sequenced in a study of blood T cell repertoires in COVID-19. Enrollment of patients from Seattle took place during active infection, with longitudinal follow-up. V was clipped by 2 bases and J by 7 bases; unmatched bases: 9. Germline V CDR1 and CDR2: LNHDA, SQIVND (reference sequence). CDR3 length equals 15 residues. Original processing methods: Estimates of nucleated cell counts were drawn from the amplification of reference gene primers. Assay: immunoSEQ multiplex PCR; the TCRdb copy retains only in-frame clones and omits some. That table gives V, J and clone size, and the DNA gave D and trimming. The sample records around 400,000 clones, over 75% being singletons.

The chain employs TRBV19 and TRBJ1-2; 8 bases are shared with TRBD1. Sequencing was carried out using peripheral blood. This clonotype was obtained from an older woman with COVID-19, enrolled during active disease. The CDR3, as DNA: TGTGCCAGTAGTATAAGGATTCAGGGGGCGAGTGGCTACACCTTC. Its translation is CASSIRIQGASGYTF.